This T cell receptor beta chain was recorded in a study of blood T cell repertoires in COVID-19. The CDR3 extends over 17 amino acids. Sequenced by immunoSEQ multiplex PCR; TCRdb stores in-frame clones only, minus some. This sample has about 75,000 clones, with approximately 90% found just once. The sample consisted of peripheral blood. The J gene is TRBJ2-7, the V gene TRBV21-1; the table names TRBD1, a call not compared with the DNA. TRBV21-1 is reported as a pseudogene. This receptor was taken from a human donor in a cohort sampled during active COVID-19. CDR3 in DNA: TGTGCCAGCAGCAAGCTTACCGGGACACCTTCTCCCTACGAGCAGTACTTC. It specifies CASSKLTGTPSPYEQYF.